Presented here are 2 T cell receptor beta chains from one specimen sequenced in a study of blood T cell repertoires in COVID-19. The method was immunoSEQ multiplex PCR; TCRdb's version includes in-frame clones alone and lacks a portion of them. The table lists about 180,000 clones, about 88% of them singletons. Sequencing input: peripheral blood. The receptor set was obtained from a woman aged 30 to 39 with active or convalescent COVID-19.

The chain recombines TRBV19 with TRBJ2-1; TRBD2 aligns across 8 bases. CDR1 is LNHDA, CDR2 SQIVND, per germline (reference sequence). The CDR3 has 15 amino acids. The V and J ends lost 10 bases and 4 bases, in that order; junction bases with no gene match: 12. The CDR3: CATVMERGRYNEQFF. The CDR3 DNA reads as TGTGCCACTGTGATGGAGCGGGGGAGGTACAATGAGCAGTTCTTC.

The J gene is TRBJ2-5, the V gene TRBV11-2, with 11 bases that match TRBD2. With 2 bases clipped from V and 2 bases from J, the junction kept 1 base outside the gene matches. Germline assignment: CDR1 SGHAT and CDR2 FQNNGV. The CDR3 runs 15 residues. The CDR3 nucleotides are TGTGCCAGCAGCTTAAGACTAGCGGGGCAAGAGACCCAGTACTTC. This gives the protein CASSLRLAGQETQYF.